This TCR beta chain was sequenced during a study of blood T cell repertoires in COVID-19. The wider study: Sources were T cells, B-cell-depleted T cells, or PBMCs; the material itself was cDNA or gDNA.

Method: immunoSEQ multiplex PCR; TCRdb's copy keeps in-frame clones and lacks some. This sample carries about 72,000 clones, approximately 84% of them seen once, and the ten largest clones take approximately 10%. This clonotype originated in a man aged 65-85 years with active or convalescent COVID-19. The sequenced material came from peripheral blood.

This CDR3 reads CASSLRGTGNSYEQYF. Written as DNA, the CDR3 is TGTGCCAGCAGTTTACGGGGGACAGGAAACTCCTACGAGCAGTACTTC. The J gene is TRBJ2-7, the V gene TRBV27; 8 bases agree with TRBD1. Germline V CDR1 and CDR2: MNHEY, SMNVEV (reference sequence). The CDR3 length is 16 residues. V shed 2 bases, J shed 0 bases, and the junction held 6 bases outside the gene matches.